This TCR beta chain appears in the sequencing data of a study of blood T cell repertoires in COVID-19 (dated by TCRdb to the early 2020s). Notes on the research overall: The collaborator samples originated in the United States, Italy and Spain and spanned the acute and convalescent phases of COVID-19. Deeply sampled blood TCRbeta repertoires from subjects exposed to, actively infected with, or recovered from COVID-19 were included in the dataset. A freely available public database, intended as a resource for researchers studying the immune response to SARS-CoV-2, is where the repertoires were released. The material from the prospective study consisted of cDNA or gDNA derived from T cells, B-cell-depleted T cells, or PBMCs. Where available, HLA class I and class II types were taken from metadata supplied by the sample provider and were not determined by assay-based typing. The samples were drawn from two sources: the first 160 participants of the ongoing ImmuneRACE study, and fewer than 1,500 subjects contributed by 6 global collaborators. The sample metadata nearly always contained a de-identified subject ID, COVID-19 status, age in years and sex. Broad study findings and their caveats: How much clinical and demographic metadata was included differed by source and by participant, and the metadata was provided uncurated.

Participants in the prospective study were aged roughly 18 to 95 years, lived in some 24 United States geographic areas, and enrolled through a virtual design. To assign participants to cohorts, the prospective study relied on clinical history that participants themselves reported in a screening survey and a study questionnaire. Recovered participants in ImmuneRACE Cohort 3 were defined by two consecutive negative NP/OP PCR tests, clearance by a healthcare professional, or resolution of symptoms. Each participant in the prospective study had whole blood, serum and a nasopharyngeal or oropharyngeal swab collected by mobile phlebotomists. Participants in the prospective study had the option to provide additional blood draws and questionnaires over a roughly 2-month period. Before DNA extraction, prospective study blood samples were shipped either frozen or at room temperature. A word on this clone: The antigen this receptor binds is unknown. Base qualities were left out, and no much larger clone turns up one base away.

The CDR3 numbers 15 residues from cysteine through phenylalanine. Only CDR3 DNA is held: 45 bases, read in frame from base 1. From V the trimming removes 3 bases and from J it removes 7 bases, while the gene matches leave 6 bases of the junction unaccounted for. The CDR1 and CDR2 encoded by the germline V gene are SGHTA and FQGNSA. TCRbeta CDR3 regions were amplified from genomic DNA by means of the immunoSEQ Assay, a bias-controlled multiplex PCR. Per the original workflow: The number of nucleated cells in each sample was estimated by amplification of reference gene primers within the assay. To quantify the absolute abundance of each unique TCRbeta CDR3 rearrangement, sequence reads were collapsed and filtered. For each sample, productive Simpson clonality was calculated as the square root of Simpson's diversity index across productive rearrangements. Entries here come from immuneACCESS through TCRdb and include only in-frame sequences with V and J called. Some clones fail to appear in such tables; in the studies checked, an unresolved V gene covers under half of the shortfall, and the cause of the remainder is unknown. V, J and clone size are taken as reported in that table, and D and trimming were inferred from the DNA itself. This sample has fewer than 350,000 clones in its table, and around 90% of those were observed once. The top ten constitute 1% of the sample.

The specimen sequenced was PBMCs or T cells enriched from blood (not recorded which). This TCR was sampled from a woman aged 30 to 39 who had recovered from COVID-19. The chain couples TRBV7-2 to TRBJ2-1, with 10 bases matching TRBD2. CDR3 loop: CASSFNRAGGNEQFF. DNA sequence: TGTGCCAGCAGCTTTAACCGAGCGGGGGGGAATGAGCAGTTCTTC.